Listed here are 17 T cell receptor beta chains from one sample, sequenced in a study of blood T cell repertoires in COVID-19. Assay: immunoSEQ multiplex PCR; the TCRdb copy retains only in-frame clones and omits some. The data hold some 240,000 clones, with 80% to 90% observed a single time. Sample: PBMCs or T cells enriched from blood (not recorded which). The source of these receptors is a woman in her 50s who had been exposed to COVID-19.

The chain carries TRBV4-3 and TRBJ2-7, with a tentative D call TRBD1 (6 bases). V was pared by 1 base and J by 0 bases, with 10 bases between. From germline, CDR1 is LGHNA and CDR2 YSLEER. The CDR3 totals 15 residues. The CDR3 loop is CASSQVTGPSYEQYF. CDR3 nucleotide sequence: TGCGCCAGCAGCCAAGTCACAGGGCCCTCCTACGAGCAGTACTTC.

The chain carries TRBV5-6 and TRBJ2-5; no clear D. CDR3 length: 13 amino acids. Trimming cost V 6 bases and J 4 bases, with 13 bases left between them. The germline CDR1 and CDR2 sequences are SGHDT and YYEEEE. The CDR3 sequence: CASTSTIRETQYF. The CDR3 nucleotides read TGTGCCAGCACCTCGACAATCAGAGAGACCCAGTACTTC.

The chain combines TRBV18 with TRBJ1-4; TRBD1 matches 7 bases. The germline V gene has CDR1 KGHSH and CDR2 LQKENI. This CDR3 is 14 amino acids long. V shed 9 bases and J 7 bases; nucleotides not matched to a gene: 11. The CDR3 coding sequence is TGTGCCAGTTCTCTACAGGGGCCTGGTGAAAAACTGTTTTTT. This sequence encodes CASSLQGPGEKLFF.

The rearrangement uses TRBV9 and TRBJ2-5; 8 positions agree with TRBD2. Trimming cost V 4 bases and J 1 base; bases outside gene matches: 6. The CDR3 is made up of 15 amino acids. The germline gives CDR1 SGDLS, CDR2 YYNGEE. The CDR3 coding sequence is TGTGCCAGCAGCCCGCGGGGGGACCCCCAAGAGACCCAGTACTTC. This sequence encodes CASSPRGDPQETQYF.

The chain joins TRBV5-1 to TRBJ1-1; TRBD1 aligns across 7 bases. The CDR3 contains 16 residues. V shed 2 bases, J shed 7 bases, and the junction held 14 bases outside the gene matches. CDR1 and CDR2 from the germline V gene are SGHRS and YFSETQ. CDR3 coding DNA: TGCGCCAGCAGCTTACAGGGGAATGGAGACACTGATGAAGCTTTCTTT. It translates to CASSLQGNGDTDEAFF. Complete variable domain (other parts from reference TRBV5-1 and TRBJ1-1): KAGVTQTPRYLIKTRGQQVTLSCSPISGHRSVSWYQQTPGQGLQFLFEYFSETQRNKGNFPGRFSGRQFSNSRSEMNVSTLELGDSALYLCASSLQGNGDTDEAFFGQGTRLTVV.

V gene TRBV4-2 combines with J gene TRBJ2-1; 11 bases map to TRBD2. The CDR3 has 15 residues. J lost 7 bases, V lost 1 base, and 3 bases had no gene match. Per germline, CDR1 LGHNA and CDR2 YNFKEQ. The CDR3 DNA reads TGTGCCAGCAGCCAAGGGGCTAGCGGGGGGAATGAGCAGTTCTTC. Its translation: CASSQGASGGNEQFF.

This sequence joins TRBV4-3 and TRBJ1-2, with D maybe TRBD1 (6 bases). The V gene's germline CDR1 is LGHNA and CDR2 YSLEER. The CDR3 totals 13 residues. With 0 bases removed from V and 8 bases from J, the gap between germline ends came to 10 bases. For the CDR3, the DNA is TGCGCCAGCAGCCAAGACCGGGACACCGGCTACACCTTC. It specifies CASSQDRDTGYTF.

CDR3 region: CASSPVGQGDGYTF. In DNA form, the CDR3 reads TGTGCCAGCAGCCCCGTGGGGCAGGGGGATGGCTACACCTTC. The rearrangement links TRBV7-2 to TRBJ1-2, with 7 positions matching TRBD1. Trimming cost V 5 bases and J 6 bases; bases outside gene matches: 9. This CDR3 has 14 amino acids. Germline V lookup: CDR1 SGHTA, CDR2 FQGNSA.

CDR3 sequence: CASSSGLAGAYEQYF. The CDR3 region has the DNA TGTGCCAGCAGCTCGGGACTAGCGGGGGCCTACGAGCAGTACTTC. The chain uses TRBV5-4 and TRBJ2-7, with 14 positions matching TRBD2. Germline trimming cut 3 bases from V and 2 bases from J; bases unmatched to any gene: 1. Germline assignment: CDR1 SGHNT and CDR2 YYREEE (reference sequence). The CDR3 has 15 residues. The entire variable domain, with the rest obtained from reference TRBV5-4 and TRBJ2-7, is as follows: ETGVTQSPTHLIKTRGQQVTLRCSSQSGHNTVSWYQQALGQGPQFIFQYYREEENGRGNFPPRFSGLQFPNYSSELNVNALELDDSALYLCASSSGLAGAYEQYFGPGTRLTVT.

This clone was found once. CDR3 nucleotide sequence: TGTGCCACTGCCGGGACAGGAGGGGCTGAAGCTTTCTTT. Translation: CATAGTGGAEAFF. The genes are TRBV28 and TRBJ1-1, with 8 bases fitting TRBD1. The CDR3 is made up of 13 amino acids. V dropped 10 bases and J dropped 6; count of bases not matched to a gene: 10. Germline-derived CDR1 and CDR2 are MDHEN and SYDVKM.

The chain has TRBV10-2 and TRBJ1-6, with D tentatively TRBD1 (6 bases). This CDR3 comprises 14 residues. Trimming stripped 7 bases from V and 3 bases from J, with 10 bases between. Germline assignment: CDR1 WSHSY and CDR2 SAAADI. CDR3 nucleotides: TGCGCCAGCACCTTACAGGGCTATAATTCACCCCTCCACTTT. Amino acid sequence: CASTLQGYNSPLHF.

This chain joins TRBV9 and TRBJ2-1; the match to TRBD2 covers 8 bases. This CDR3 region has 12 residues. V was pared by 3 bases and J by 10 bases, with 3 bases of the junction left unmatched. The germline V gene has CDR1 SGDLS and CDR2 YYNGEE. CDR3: CASSAGGQEQFF. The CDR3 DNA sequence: TGTGCCAGCAGCGCGGGGGGGCAGGAGCAGTTCTTC.

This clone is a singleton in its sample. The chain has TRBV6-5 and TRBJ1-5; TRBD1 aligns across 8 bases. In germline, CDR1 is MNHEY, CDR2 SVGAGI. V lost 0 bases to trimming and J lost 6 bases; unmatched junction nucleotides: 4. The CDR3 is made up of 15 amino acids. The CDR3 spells CASSYSRQGSQPQHF. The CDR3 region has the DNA TGTGCCAGCAGTTACTCGAGACAGGGGAGTCAGCCCCAGCATTTT.

CDR3 sequence reads: CASSQDDSGGSYNEQFF. CDR3 DNA: TGTGCCAGCAGCCAAGATGATAGCGGGGGCTCCTACAATGAGCAGTTCTTC. This chain links TRBV3-1 (or the pseudogene TRBV3-2) with TRBJ2-1, with 9 bases lining up with TRBD2. The CDR3 covers 17 residues. Germline trimming cut 0 bases from V and 0 bases from J; bases unmatched to any gene: 3. CDR1 and CDR2 (germline): LGHDT, YNNKEL (reference sequence).

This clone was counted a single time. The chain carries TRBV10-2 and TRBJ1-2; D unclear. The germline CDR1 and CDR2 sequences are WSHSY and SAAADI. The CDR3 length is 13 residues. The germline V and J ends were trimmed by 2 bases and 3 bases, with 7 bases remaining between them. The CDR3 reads CASSERGDYGYTF. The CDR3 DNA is TGCGCCAGCAGTGAGAGAGGTGACTATGGCTACACCTTC.

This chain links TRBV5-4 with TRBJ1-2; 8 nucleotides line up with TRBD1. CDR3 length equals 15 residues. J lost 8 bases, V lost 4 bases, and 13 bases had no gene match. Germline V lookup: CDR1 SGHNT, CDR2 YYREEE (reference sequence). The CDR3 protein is CASSVLGQASEGYTF. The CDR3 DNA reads TGTGCCAGCAGCGTCCTGGGACAGGCCTCGGAGGGCTACACCTTC. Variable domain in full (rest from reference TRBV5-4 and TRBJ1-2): ETGVTQSPTHLIKTRGQQVTLRCSSQSGHNTVSWYQQALGQGPQFIFQYYREEENGRGNFPPRFSGLQFPNYSSELNVNALELDDSALYLCASSVLGQASEGYTFGSGTRLTVV.

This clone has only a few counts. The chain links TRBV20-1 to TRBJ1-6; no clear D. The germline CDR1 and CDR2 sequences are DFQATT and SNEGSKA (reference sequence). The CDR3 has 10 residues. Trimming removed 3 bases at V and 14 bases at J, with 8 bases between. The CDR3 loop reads CSASGVALHF. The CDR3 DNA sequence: TGCAGTGCTAGTGGCGTGGCCCTCCACTTT.